The following is a T cell receptor (beta chain) sequence with its context. Its antigen has not been determined. No base quality values were provided; no much bigger clone lies one nucleotide off. The sample's time point label, decoded: baseline before first vaccination. Vaccinee samples were obtained from the UK trials COV001 and COV002, which included a single-blind randomized controlled phase 2/3 trial of AZD1222 (ChAdOx1 nCoV-19) in healthy adults. For TCRbeta chain sequencing, PBMC samples were collected from trial participants at day 0 and at day 28 after the second dose. This entry comes from a study of T cell responses to AZD1222 COVID-19 vaccine (dated by TCRdb to the early 2020s). Describing the broader study: Because spike-specific TCR depth and breadth did not differ between the two schedules, AZD1222 recipients who got a second dose at roughly 4 weeks were pooled with those who got a second dose at roughly 12 weeks. Trial participants were enrolled by age into subgroups of 18-55, 56-69 and 70-plus years, and around 150, 28 and 57 TCR-sequenced participants, respectively, were included in these subgroups. TCR sequencing was performed for over 230 trial participants, of whom around 200 were given two doses of AZD1222 and 26 were given two doses of MenACWY control vaccine. Overall results and qualifications from the work: After two AZD1222 doses, spike-specific TCR breadth and depth were significantly higher than at day 0 and than in MenACWY recipients. CD4 TCRs associated with the vaccine covered the entire spike protein, and the dominant responses were in regions 160-218 and 743-854. Participants were mostly white British and included more females than males, and it was suggested by the authors that clonal diversity may have been underestimated. The 56-69-year group was small, and its depth increase did not reach significance, likely because of low power. Reportedly, almost half of the unique spike-specific TCRs recognized epitopes lying outside the regions that are mutated in the B.1.351 and B.1.1.7 variants. Because no day 14 peak-response samples were available, the repertoires could be characterized only after the peak T cell response. Conclusions about previously exposed vaccinees are limited because only five to seven AZD1222 recipients were SARS-CoV-2 seropositive at baseline.

The CDR3 regions of human TCRbeta chains were analyzed by immunosequencing. Per the authors' processing: TCRs in the repertoires were compared against a reference library of SARS-CoV-2-specific TCRs that had been generated with the MIRA antigen-specificity platform. Breadth was defined as the fraction of unique TCRs that were SARS-CoV-2-associated. Depth was defined as the fraction of total T cells that were SARS-CoV-2-associated. Using the MIRA data, each spike-specific TCR was mapped to the spike region that the TCR reacts to and placed in a CD4 or CD8 class. Log10-transformed breadth and depth values were compared by one-way ANOVA with Sidak's multiple comparisons tests. TCRdb took over this immuneACCESS table, retaining in-frame rearrangements with V and J assigned. Such tables are incomplete; in checked studies, under half of the missing clones stem from an unresolved V gene, and the remainder is unexplained. V, J and clone size are taken as reported in that table, and D and trimming were inferred from the DNA itself. In all, the sample holds approximately 190,000 clones, and around 92% of those were seen once. The ten largest account for 1% to 1.5% of the sample.

The CDR1 and CDR2 encoded by the germline V gene are SNHLY and FYNNEI. V and J are truncated by 2 bases and 1 base respectively, leaving an intervening sequence of 11 bases. From the cysteine up to the phenylalanine, the CDR3 has a length of 15 residues. Just CDR3 DNA is preserved here, 45 bases in frame from base 1. The input for sequencing was peripheral blood, taken on day 0 of AZD1222 vaccination. The source is an adult in good health. This sequence uses TRBV2 and TRBJ1-2; the D gene remains uncertain. The DNA sequence follows: TGTGCCAGCAGTGAAACGGCCGGGGATAACTATGGCTACACCTTC. It is translated as CASSETAGDNYGYTF.